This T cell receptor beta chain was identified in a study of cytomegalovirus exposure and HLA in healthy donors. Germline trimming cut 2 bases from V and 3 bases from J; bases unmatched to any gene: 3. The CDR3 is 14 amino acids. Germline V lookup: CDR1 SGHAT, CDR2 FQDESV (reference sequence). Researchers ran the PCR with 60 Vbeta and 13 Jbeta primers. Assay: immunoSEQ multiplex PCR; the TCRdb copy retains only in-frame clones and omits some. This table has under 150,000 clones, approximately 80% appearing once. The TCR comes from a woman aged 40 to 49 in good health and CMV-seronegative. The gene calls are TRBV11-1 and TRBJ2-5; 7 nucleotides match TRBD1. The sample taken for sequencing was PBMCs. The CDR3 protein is CASSLLQGKETQYF. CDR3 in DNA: TGTGCCAGCAGCTTATTACAGGGGAAAGAGACCCAGTACTTC.